The subject of this entry is one TCR beta chain. The data derive from a study of blood T cell repertoires in COVID-19. For the study at large: Some COVID-19 samples were acute and others convalescent; all came from the United States, Italy and Spain. Sample material is recorded as cDNA or gDNA derived from T cells, B-cell-depleted T cells, or PBMCs.

Germline CDR1 reads MNHEY; CDR2 reads SMNVEV (reference sequence). V was shortened by 5 bases and J by 6 bases, with 17 bases between the two germline ends. This CDR3 region has 14 residues. Profiled with immunoSEQ multiplex PCR; TCRdb holds only in-frame clones, not every one. The table shows about 140,000 clones, with around nine tenths occurring only once. J is TRBJ2-7 and V is TRBV27, with D tentatively TRBD1 (7 bases). Sequencing used peripheral blood. This receptor was obtained from a man aged 50 to 59 with active or convalescent COVID-19. The CDR3 DNA follows: TGTGCCAGCAGTCCCCTGGCAGGGGGGATCGAGCAGTACTTC. Its protein product is CASSPLAGGIEQYF.